This T cell receptor beta chain is from a study of control samples from healthy donors and cancer patients. Only in-frame clones appear in the TCRdb table, and some are missing; sequencing was by immunoSEQ multiplex PCR. Among 65,000 to 90,000 clones listed, approximately 94% were seen once. The sequenced sample consisted of blood. This TCR came from a young woman in good health.

The CDR3 DNA is TGCAGCGTTGTGGGGTCAGGGGGCCGTGGCTACACCTTC. Its translation is CSVVGSGGRGYTF. This rearrangement joins TRBV29-1 to TRBJ1-2; TRBD1 agrees at 8 bases. J was trimmed by 7 bases and V by 4 bases; bases with no gene match: 8. CDR3 length equals 13 residues. The germline V gene has CDR1 SQVTM and CDR2 ANQGSEA.